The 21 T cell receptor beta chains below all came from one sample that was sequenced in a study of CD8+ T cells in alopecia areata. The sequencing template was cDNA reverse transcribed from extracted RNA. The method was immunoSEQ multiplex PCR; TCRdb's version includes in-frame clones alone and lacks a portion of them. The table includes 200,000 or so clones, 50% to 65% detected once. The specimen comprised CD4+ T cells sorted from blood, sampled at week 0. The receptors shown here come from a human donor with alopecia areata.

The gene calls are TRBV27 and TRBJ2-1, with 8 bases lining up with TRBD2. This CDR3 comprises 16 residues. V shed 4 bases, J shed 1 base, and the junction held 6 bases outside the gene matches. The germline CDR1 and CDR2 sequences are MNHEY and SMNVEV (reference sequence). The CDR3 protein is CASSSGGGPSYNEQFF. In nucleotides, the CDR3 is TGTGCCAGCAGTTCCGGGGGGGGGCCGTCCTACAATGAGCAGTTCTTC.

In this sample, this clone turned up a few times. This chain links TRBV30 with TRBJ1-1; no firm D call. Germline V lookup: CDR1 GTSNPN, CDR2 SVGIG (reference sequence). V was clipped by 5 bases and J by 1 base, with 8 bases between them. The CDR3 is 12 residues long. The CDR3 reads CAWGRANTEAFF. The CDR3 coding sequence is TGTGCCTGGGGACGGGCGAACACTGAAGCTTTCTTT. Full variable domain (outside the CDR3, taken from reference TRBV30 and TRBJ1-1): SQTIHQWPATLVQPVGSPLSLECTVEGTSNPNLYWYRQAAGRGLQLLFYSVGIGQISSEVPQNLSASRPQDRQFILSSKKLLLSDSGFYLCAWGRANTEAFFGQGTRLTVV.

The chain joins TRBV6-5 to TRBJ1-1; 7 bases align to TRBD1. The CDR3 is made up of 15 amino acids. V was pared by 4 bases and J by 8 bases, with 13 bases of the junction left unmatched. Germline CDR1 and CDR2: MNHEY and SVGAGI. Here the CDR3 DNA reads TGTGCCAGCAGTTCAACGATACACAGGGGCGGGGAAGCTTTCTTT. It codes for CASSSTIHRGGEAFF.

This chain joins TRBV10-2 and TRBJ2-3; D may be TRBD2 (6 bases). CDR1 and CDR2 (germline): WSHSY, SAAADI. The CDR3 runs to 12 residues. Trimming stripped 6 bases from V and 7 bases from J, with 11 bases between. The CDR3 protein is CASSGSRNTQYF. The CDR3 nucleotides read TGCGCCAGCAGCGGGAGTCGCAATACGCAGTATTTT.

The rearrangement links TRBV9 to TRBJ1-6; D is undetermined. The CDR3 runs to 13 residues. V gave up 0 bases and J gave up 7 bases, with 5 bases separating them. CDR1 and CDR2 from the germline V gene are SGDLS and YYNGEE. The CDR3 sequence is CASSVELNSPLHF. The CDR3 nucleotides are TGTGCCAGCAGCGTAGAGCTAAATTCACCCCTCCACTTT. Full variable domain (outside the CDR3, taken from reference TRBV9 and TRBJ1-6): DSGVTQTPKHLITATGQRVTLRCSPRSGDLSVYWYQQSLDQGLQFLIQYYNGEERAKGNILERFSAQQFPDLHSELNLSSLELGDSALYFCASSVELNSPLHFGNGTRLTVT.

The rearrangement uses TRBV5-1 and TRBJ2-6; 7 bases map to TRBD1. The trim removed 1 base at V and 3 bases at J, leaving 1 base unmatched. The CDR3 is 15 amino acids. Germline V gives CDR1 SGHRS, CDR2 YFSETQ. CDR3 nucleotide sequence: TGCGCCAGCAGCTTGACAGGGGATGGGGCCAACGTCCTGACTTTC. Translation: CASSLTGDGANVLTF.

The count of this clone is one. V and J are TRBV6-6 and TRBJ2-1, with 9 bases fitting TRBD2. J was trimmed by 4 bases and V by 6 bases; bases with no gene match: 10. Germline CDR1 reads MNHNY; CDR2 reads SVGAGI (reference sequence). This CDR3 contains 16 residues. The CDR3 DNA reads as TGTGCCAGCAGACCTAGCGGGGAGCTGGGATACAATGAGCAGTTCTTC. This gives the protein CASRPSGELGYNEQFF.

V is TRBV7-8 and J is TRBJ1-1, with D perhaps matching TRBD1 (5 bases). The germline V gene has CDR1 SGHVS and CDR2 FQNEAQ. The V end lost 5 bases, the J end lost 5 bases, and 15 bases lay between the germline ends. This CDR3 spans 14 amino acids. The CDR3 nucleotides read TGTGCCAGCAGCCCCCGGGAGGGGCCAACTGAAGCTTTCTTT. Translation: CASSPREGPTEAFF. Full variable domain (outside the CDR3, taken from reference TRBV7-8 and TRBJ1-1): GAGVSQSPRYKVAKRGQDVALRCDPISGHVSLFWYQQALGQGPEFLTYFQNEAQLDKSGLPSDRFFAERPEGSVSTLKIQRTQQEDSAVYLCASSPREGPTEAFFGQGTRLTVV.

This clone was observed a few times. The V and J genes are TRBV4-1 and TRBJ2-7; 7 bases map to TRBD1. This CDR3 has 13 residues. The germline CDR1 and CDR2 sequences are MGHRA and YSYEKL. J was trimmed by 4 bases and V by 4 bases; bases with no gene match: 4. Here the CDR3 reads CASSRGTEYEQYF. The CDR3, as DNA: TGCGCCAGCAGCCGAGGGACAGAGTACGAGCAGTACTTC.

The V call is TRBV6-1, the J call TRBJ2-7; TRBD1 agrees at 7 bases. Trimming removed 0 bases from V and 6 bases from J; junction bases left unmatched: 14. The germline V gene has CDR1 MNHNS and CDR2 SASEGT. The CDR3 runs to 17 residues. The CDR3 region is CASSEAGTARILSEQYF. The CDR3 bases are TGTGCCAGCAGTGAAGCAGGGACAGCCCGAATATTATCCGAGCAGTACTTC.

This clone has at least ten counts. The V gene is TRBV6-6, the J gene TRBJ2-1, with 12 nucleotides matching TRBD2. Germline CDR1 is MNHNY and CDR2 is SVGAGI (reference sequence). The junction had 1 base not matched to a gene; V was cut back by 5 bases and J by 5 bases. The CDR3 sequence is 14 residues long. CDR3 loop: CASSRLAGDNEQFF. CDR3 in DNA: TGTGCCAGCAGTCGACTAGCGGGGGACAATGAGCAGTTCTTC.

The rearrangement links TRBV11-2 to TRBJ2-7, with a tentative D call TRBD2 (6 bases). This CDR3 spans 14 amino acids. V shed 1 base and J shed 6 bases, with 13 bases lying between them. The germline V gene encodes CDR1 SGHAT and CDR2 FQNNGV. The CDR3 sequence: CASSLGPAGSEQYF. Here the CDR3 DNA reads TGTGCCAGCAGCTTAGGCCCGGCGGGGTCCGAGCAGTACTTC.

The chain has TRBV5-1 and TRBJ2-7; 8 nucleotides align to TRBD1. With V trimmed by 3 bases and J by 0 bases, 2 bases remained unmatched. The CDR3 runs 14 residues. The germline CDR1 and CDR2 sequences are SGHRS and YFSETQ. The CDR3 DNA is TGCGCCAGCAGCTACGACAGGGGCTCCTACGAGCAGTACTTC. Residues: CASSYDRGSYEQYF.

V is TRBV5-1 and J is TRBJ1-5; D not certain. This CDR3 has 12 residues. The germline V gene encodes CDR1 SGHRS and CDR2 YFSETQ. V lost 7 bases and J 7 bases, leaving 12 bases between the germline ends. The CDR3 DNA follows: TGCGCCAGCTCTCCGGACGGACAGCCCCAGCATTTT. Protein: CASSPDGQPQHF.

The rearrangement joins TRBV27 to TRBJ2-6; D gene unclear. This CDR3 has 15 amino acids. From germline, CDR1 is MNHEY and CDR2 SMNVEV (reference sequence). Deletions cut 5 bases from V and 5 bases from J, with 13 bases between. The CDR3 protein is CASSPATLWANVLTF. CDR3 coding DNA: TGTGCCAGCAGTCCGGCGACGCTCTGGGCCAACGTCCTGACTTTC. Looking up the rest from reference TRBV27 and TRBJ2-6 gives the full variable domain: EAQVTQNPRYLITVTGKKLTVTCSQNMNHEYMSWYRQDPGLGLRQIYYSMNVEVTDKGDVPEGYKVSRKEKRNFPLILESPSPNQTSLYFCASSPATLWANVLTFGAGSRLTVL.

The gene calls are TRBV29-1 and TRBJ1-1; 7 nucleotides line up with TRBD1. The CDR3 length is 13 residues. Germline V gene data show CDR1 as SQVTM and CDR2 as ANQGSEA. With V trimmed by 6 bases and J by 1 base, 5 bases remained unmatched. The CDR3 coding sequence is TGCAGCGTAGTACAGGGGAGGAACACTGAAGCTTTCTTT. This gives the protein CSVVQGRNTEAFF.

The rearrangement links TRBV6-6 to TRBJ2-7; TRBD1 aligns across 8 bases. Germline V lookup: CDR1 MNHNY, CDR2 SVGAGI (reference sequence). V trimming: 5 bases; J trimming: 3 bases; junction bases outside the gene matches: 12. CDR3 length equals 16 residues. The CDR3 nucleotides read TGTGCCAGCAGTGGACCCGGGACAGGTAGCGGCTACGAGCAGTACTTC. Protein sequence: CASSGPGTGSGYEQYF.

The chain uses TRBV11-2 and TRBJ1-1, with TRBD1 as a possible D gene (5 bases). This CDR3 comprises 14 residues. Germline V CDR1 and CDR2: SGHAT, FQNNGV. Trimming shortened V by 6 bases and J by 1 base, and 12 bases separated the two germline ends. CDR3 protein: CASSPGTRNTEAFF. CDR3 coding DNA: TGTGCCAGCAGTCCAGGGACTCGGAACACTGAAGCTTTCTTT.

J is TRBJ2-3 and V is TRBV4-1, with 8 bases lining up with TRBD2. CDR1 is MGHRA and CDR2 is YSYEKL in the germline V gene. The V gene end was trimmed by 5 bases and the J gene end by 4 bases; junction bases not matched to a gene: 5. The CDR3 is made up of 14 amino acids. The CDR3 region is CASSASGSADTQYF. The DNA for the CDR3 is TGCGCCAGCAGCGCAAGCGGGAGTGCAGATACGCAGTATTTT.

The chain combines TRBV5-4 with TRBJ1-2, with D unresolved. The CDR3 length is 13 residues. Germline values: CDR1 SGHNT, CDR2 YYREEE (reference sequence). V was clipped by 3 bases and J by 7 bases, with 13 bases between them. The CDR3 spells CASSSPAFGGYTF. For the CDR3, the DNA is TGTGCCAGCAGCTCCCCGGCGTTTGGTGGCTACACCTTC. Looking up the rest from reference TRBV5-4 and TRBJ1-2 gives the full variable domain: ETGVTQSPTHLIKTRGQQVTLRCSSQSGHNTVSWYQQALGQGPQFIFQYYREEENGRGNFPPRFSGLQFPNYSSELNVNALELDDSALYLCASSSPAFGGYTFGSGTRLTVV.

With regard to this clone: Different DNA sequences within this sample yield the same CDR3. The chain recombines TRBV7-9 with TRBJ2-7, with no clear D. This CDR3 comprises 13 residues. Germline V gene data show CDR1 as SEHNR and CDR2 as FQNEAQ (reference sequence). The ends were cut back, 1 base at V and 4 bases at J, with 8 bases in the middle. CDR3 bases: TGTGCCAGCAGCTTAGTCGGGCCTTACGAGCAGTACTTC. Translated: CASSLVGPYEQYF.